A single sample gave rise to the 28 T cell receptor beta chains below, sequenced in a study of control samples from healthy donors and cancer patients (TCRdb year 2020). The method was the immunoSEQ multiplex PCR assay. TCRdb re-hosts the immuneACCESS table, in-frame sequences only. Its copies lack some clones; in the studies checked, an unresolved V gene accounts for under half of them, and the cause for the rest is not known. This sample lists 150,000 to 200,000 clones; 85% to 95% were detected once. In total, the top ten clones hold more than 1.1% of the sample. Specimen: blood. These TCRs come from a man aged 18 to 35 in good health.

The V and J genes are TRBV18 and TRBJ1-3; D remains unclear. V was shortened by 1 base and J by 0 bases, with 1 base between the two germline ends. The CDR3 extends over 13 amino acids. CDR1 and CDR2 from the germline V gene are KGHSH and LQKENI. CDR3 coding DNA: TGTGCCAGCTCACCACACTCTGGAAACACCATATATTTT. This sequence encodes CASSPHSGNTIYF.

The chain uses TRBV9 and TRBJ2-2; TRBD2 matches at 12 bases. Germline V gene lookup returns CDR1 SGDLS and CDR2 YYNGEE. The CDR3 is made up of 17 amino acids. V gave up 4 bases and J gave up 2 bases; unmatched junction bases: 6. CDR3 nucleotide sequence: TGTGCCAGCAGCCCAGGACTAGCGGGGATAAACACCGGGGAGCTGTTTTTT. Translating gives CASSPGLAGINTGELFF.

V usage is TRBV9 and J usage is TRBJ2-6; D might be TRBD1 (6 bases). The CDR3 sequence is 20 residues long. Trimming shortened V by 3 bases and J by 2 bases, and 24 bases separated the two germline ends. Per germline, CDR1 SGDLS and CDR2 YYNGEE. The CDR3 loop reads CASSARETGLSVTGANVLTF. The DNA of the CDR3 is TGTGCCAGCAGCGCGAGAGAGACAGGATTATCGGTAACTGGGGCCAACGTCCTGACTTTC.

With regard to this clone: In the same sample, other DNA sequences code for this CDR3. This chain uses TRBV15 with TRBJ1-5, with no clear D. V shed 3 bases and J shed 4 bases, with 4 bases lying between them. The CDR3 sequence is 12 residues long. Germline CDR1 is LNHNV and CDR2 is YYDKDF (reference sequence). The CDR3 is CATSRPNQPQHF. CDR3 DNA: TGTGCCACCAGCAGGCCAAATCAGCCCCAGCATTTT.

DNA for the CDR3: TGTGCCAGTAAGAAGGGAGGGCCAGGGACCTACGAGCAGTACTTC. Encoded protein: CASKKGGPGTYEQYF. V and J are TRBV19 and TRBJ2-7, with TRBD2 matching over 7 bases. The germline V gene has CDR1 LNHDA and CDR2 SQIVND (reference sequence). Trimming cost V 7 bases and J 2 bases; bases outside gene matches: 11. This CDR3 comprises 15 residues.

The rearrangement uses TRBV5-5 and TRBJ1-2; no clear D. The CDR3 runs to 15 residues. V was pared by 0 bases and J by 3 bases, with 12 bases between. In germline, CDR1 is SGHKS, CDR2 YYEKEE (reference sequence). The CDR3 loop is CASSLAPLSHYGYTF. CDR3 coding DNA: TGTGCCAGCAGCTTGGCTCCACTGTCGCACTATGGCTACACCTTC.

The chain couples TRBV28 to TRBJ2-6, with D possibly matching TRBD2 (5 bases). V was trimmed by 8 bases and J by 4 bases, leaving 12 bases between them. The CDR3 is 14 residues long. The germline gives CDR1 MDHEN, CDR2 SYDVKM. CDR3 loop: CASEGRVGANVLTF. DNA of the CDR3: TGTGCCAGCGAGGGAAGGGTCGGGGCCAACGTCCTGACTTTC. Variable domain in full (rest from reference TRBV28 and TRBJ2-6): DVKVTQSSRYLVKRTGEKVFLECVQDMDHENMFWYRQDPGLGLRLIYFSYDVKMKEKGDIPEGYSVSREKKERFSLILESASTNQTSMYLCASEGRVGANVLTFGAGSRLTVL.

This rearrangement joins TRBV7-2 to TRBJ2-7, with D perhaps TRBD1 or TRBD2 (6 bases each). V shed 1 base and J shed 4 bases, with 14 bases lying between them. Germline CDR1 is SGHTA and CDR2 is FQGNSA. The CDR3 runs 15 residues. The CDR3 loop is CASSLGSGAGYEQYF. CDR3 in DNA: TGTGCCAGCAGCTTAGGGTCGGGGGCAGGTTACGAGCAGTACTTC.

This sequence joins TRBV27 and TRBJ2-1, with D perhaps matching TRBD1 (6 bases). Trimming removed 6 bases at V and 6 bases at J, with 18 bases between. The CDR3 has 15 amino acids. Germline CDR1 MNHEY, CDR2 SMNVEV (reference sequence). CDR3 nucleotides: TGTGCCAGCAGCTTAGTGCAGGGGCGAGGCAATGAGCAGTTCTTC. This translates into CASSLVQGRGNEQFF.

This clone was recorded once. The V call is TRBV27, the J call TRBJ2-2; D call uncertain. The CDR3 loop spans 13 amino acids. V was cut by 2 bases and J by 5 bases, with 6 bases left in between. Germline V CDR1 and CDR2: MNHEY, SMNVEV (reference sequence). CDR3 coding DNA: TGTGCCAGCAGTTTAAGCCGAACCGGGGAGCTGTTTTTT. Encoded protein: CASSLSRTGELFF.

The CDR3 protein is CAWSVDRGHGKLFF. DNA for the CDR3: TGTGCCTGGAGTGTAGACAGGGGGCATGGAAAACTGTTTTTT. The chain has TRBV30 and TRBJ1-4, with 10 bases identical to TRBD1. V trimming: 0 bases; J trimming: 10 bases; junction bases outside the gene matches: 5. The CDR3 length is 14 residues. Germline lookup yields CDR1 GTSNPN and CDR2 SVGIG (reference sequence).

The sample holds one count of this clone. The chain combines TRBV5-3 with TRBJ1-2; D is unclear. TRBV5-3 is an ORF for which the function is uncertain. Between the trimmed V and J ends, which lost 0 bases and 8 bases, there was a span of 17 bases. The CDR3 extends over 15 amino acids. CDR3: CARSLARNGRQGYTF. For the CDR3, the DNA is TGTGCCAGAAGCTTGGCCCGTAACGGGCGTCAGGGCTACACCTTC.

The chain has TRBV30 and TRBJ2-3, with 11 bases fitting TRBD2. Unmatched junction bases numbered 6, after V lost 0 bases and J lost 4 bases. Germline V gives CDR1 GTSNPN, CDR2 SVGIG (reference sequence). CDR3 length: 16 residues. The CDR3 region has the DNA TGTGCCTGGAGTGTGGGACTAGCGGTGGGGCCAGATACGCAGTATTTT. It codes for CAWSVGLAVGPDTQYF.

J is TRBJ2-2 and V is TRBV30; 10 bases fit TRBD1. V lost 2 bases, J lost 5 bases, and 5 bases stayed unmatched. This CDR3 contains 15 residues. The germline gives CDR1 GTSNPN, CDR2 SVGIG (reference sequence). The DNA of the CDR3 is TGTGCCTGGAGTCTGACAGGGGGCATGACCGGGGAGCTGTTTTTT. This sequence encodes CAWSLTGGMTGELFF.

The chain couples TRBV28 to TRBJ2-3; 10 positions agree with TRBD2. The CDR3 length is 17 residues. Germline CDR1 reads MDHEN; CDR2 reads SYDVKM. The ends lost 2 bases at V and 2 bases at J; junction bases unmatched: 7. The CDR3 DNA is TGTGCCAGCAGTTTAAGCCTAGCGGGGGTTACCACAGATACGCAGTATTTT. It encodes CASSLSLAGVTTDTQYF.

The genes are TRBV2 and TRBJ2-1; the match to TRBD1 covers 8 bases. Trimming cost V 8 bases and J 12 bases; bases outside gene matches: 6. Germline V gives CDR1 SNHLY, CDR2 FYNNEI. CDR3 size: 11 residues. The CDR3 sequence: CASGIGQGQFF. The DNA of the CDR3 is TGTGCCAGCGGGATCGGACAGGGGCAGTTCTTC.

The chain joins TRBV19 to TRBJ2-7, with D perhaps matching TRBD1 (6 bases). Trimming removed 4 bases at V and 4 bases at J, with 20 bases between. Germline CDR1 LNHDA, CDR2 SQIVND (reference sequence). The CDR3 totals 16 residues. CDR3 in DNA: TGTGCCAGTAGTACACCCCCCGGACAGTTGCCATACGAGCAGTACTTC. Translating gives CASSTPPGQLPYEQYF.

The chain joins TRBV2 to TRBJ1-2, with a weak D call TRBD1 (5 bases). This CDR3 spans 11 amino acids. Per the germline V gene, CDR1 is SNHLY and CDR2 is FYNNEI. The ends were cut back, 8 bases at V and 6 bases at J, with 10 bases in the middle. CDR3 sequence (DNA): TGTGCCAGCGCTTTGGGGGATGGCTACACCTTC. Its protein product is CASALGDGYTF.

The J gene is TRBJ2-2, the V gene TRBV25-1; D is unclear. The CDR3 is made up of 14 amino acids. The V end lost 2 bases, the J end lost 2 bases, and 6 bases lay between the germline ends. Germline CDR1 and CDR2: MGHDK and SYGVNS. CDR3 sequence reads: CASSEAINTGELFF. CDR3 nucleotides: TGTGCCAGCAGTGAAGCTATAAACACCGGGGAGCTGTTTTTT.

The rearrangement uses TRBV30 and TRBJ1-4; possible D gene TRBD1, 6 bases. The CDR3 contains 13 residues. The V and J ends lost 7 bases and 8 bases respectively, with 17 bases between them. Germline CDR1 and CDR2: GTSNPN and SVGIG (reference sequence). The CDR3 spells CAFEAQGKEKLFF. The CDR3, as DNA: TGTGCCTTCGAGGCACAGGGAAAGGAAAAACTGTTTTTT.

This rearrangement joins TRBV10-3 to TRBJ2-7; 7 bases agree with TRBD1. The J segment lost 6 bases and the V segment lost 3 bases, leaving 8 bases of the junction unmatched. The CDR3 totals 14 residues. In germline, CDR1 is ENHRY, CDR2 SYGVKD. The CDR3 reads CAISDDRVPGEQYF. In DNA form, the CDR3 reads TGTGCCATCAGTGACGACAGGGTACCTGGCGAGCAGTACTTC.

The V gene is TRBV2, the J gene TRBJ1-1; no clear D. The CDR3 length is 13 residues. V dropped 8 bases and J dropped 1 base, with 11 bases sitting between them. Germline V gene lookup returns CDR1 SNHLY and CDR2 FYNNEI. The CDR3 spells CASRRTENTEAFF. CDR3 DNA sequence: TGTGCCAGCCGAAGGACGGAGAACACTGAAGCTTTCTTT. The full variable domain, with the rest looked up from reference TRBV2 and TRBJ1-1, is EPEVTQTPSHQVTQMGQEVILRCVPISNHLYFYWYRQILGQKVEFLVSFYNNEISEKSEIFDDQFSVERPDGSNFTLKIRSTKLEDSAMYFCASRRTENTEAFFGQGTRLTVV.

V gene TRBV5-1 combines with J gene TRBJ1-5; D not certain. The germline CDR1 and CDR2 sequences are SGHRS and YFSETQ. Trimming took 0 bases from V and 0 from J, leaving 10 bases between them. The length of the CDR3 is 16 residues. In DNA form, the CDR3 reads TGCGCCAGCAGCTTGGGTGGCAGCTATAGCAATCAGCCCCAGCATTTT. This codes for CASSLGGSYSNQPQHF.

V gene TRBV28 combines with J gene TRBJ1-4, with no clear D. The CDR3 has 16 residues. The V and J ends lost 6 bases and 3 bases respectively, with 17 bases between them. CDR1 is MDHEN and CDR2 is SYDVKM in the germline V gene. The CDR3 sequence is CASSSGGRRANEKLFF. The CDR3 nucleotides are TGTGCCAGCAGCTCTGGCGGGAGGAGGGCTAATGAAAAACTGTTTTTT. The full variable domain, completed using reference TRBV28 and TRBJ1-4, is DVKVTQSSRYLVKRTGEKVFLECVQDMDHENMFWYRQDPGLGLRLIYFSYDVKMKEKGDIPEGYSVSREKKERFSLILESASTNQTSMYLCASSSGGRRANEKLFFGSGTQLSVL.

J is TRBJ2-5 and V is TRBV5-1; D gene unclear. In germline, CDR1 is SGHRS, CDR2 YFSETQ. V lost 1 base and J 1 base, leaving 11 bases between the germline ends. The CDR3 spans 15 residues. The CDR3 region is CASSLSSPPQETQYF. The CDR3 DNA reads TGCGCCAGCAGCTTGTCATCCCCCCCCCAAGAGACCCAGTACTTC.

V usage is TRBV3-1 (or the pseudogene TRBV3-2) and J usage is TRBJ2-7; D is ambiguous. The CDR3 loop spans 14 amino acids. CDR1 LGHDT and CDR2 YNNKEL come from the germline V gene (reference sequence). V lost 1 base and J lost 4, with 11 bases in between. This chain's CDR3 is CASSQGGWGYEQYF. The CDR3 coding sequence is TGTGCCAGCAGCCAAGGTGGATGGGGTTACGAGCAGTACTTC.

The DNA of the CDR3 is TGTGCCAGCGGGCTGCGGGGTCAGCCCCAGCATTTT. It codes for CASGLRGQPQHF. The genes are TRBV6-5 and TRBJ1-5; D is undetermined. There are 12 residues in the CDR3. The germline CDR1 and CDR2 sequences are MNHEY and SVGAGI. The V and J ends lost 8 bases and 6 bases respectively, with 11 bases between them.

The genes are TRBV12-3 or TRBV12-4 and TRBJ1-1; tentatively, D is TRBD1 (5 bases). This CDR3 is 13 amino acids long. The ends were cut back, 5 bases at V and 4 bases at J, with 11 bases in the middle. The CDR3 nucleotides are TGTGCCAGCAGTCTGACAGAATTCACTGAAGCTTTCTTT. Translation: CASSLTEFTEAFF.